The 29 T cell receptor beta chains below come from one sample, sequenced in a study of multiple sclerosis patients with progressive multifocal leukoencephalopathy. Time point here: time of PML onset. Here immunoSEQ multiplex PCR was the method, and the copy in TCRdb shows in-frame clones only, minus some. The sample carries roughly 32,000 clones, about 90% recorded once. Sequences were derived from PBMCs, sampled from a patient treated with natalizumab. These receptors were taken from a human donor with progressive multifocal leukoencephalopathy.

This chain links TRBV7-2 with TRBJ2-5; 7 bases agree with TRBD2. Germline assignment: CDR1 SGHTA and CDR2 FQGNSA. Losses at the gene ends were 4 bases for V and 4 bases for J; bases not matched to a gene: 15. This CDR3 is 17 amino acids long. The CDR3 here is CASSSKPLREGGETQYF. DNA of the CDR3: TGTGCCAGCAGCTCAAAGCCCTTAAGGGAGGGTGGAGAGACCCAGTACTTC.

The J gene is TRBJ2-7, the V gene TRBV30; TRBD1 matches at 10 bases. The CDR3 length is 13 residues. Looked up from germline, CDR1 is GTSNPN and CDR2 is SVGIG (reference sequence). Trimming cost V 6 bases and J 2 bases; bases outside gene matches: 4. CDR3 bases: TGTGCCTGTATGACAGGGGGCGCCTACGAGCAGTACTTC. It yields the protein CACMTGGAYEQYF.

CDR3 DNA sequence: TGTGCCACTCCCCCGGGACTAGCGGCACCCGAGACCCAGTACTTC. Translated, it gives CATPPGLAAPETQYF. This chain uses TRBV2 with TRBJ2-5; 11 bases agree with TRBD2. Per germline, CDR1 SNHLY and CDR2 FYNNEI. V shed 10 bases and J 5 bases; nucleotides not matched to a gene: 12. The CDR3 sequence is 15 residues long.

The chain has TRBV6-5 and TRBJ1-5; D unclear. From germline, CDR1 is MNHEY and CDR2 SVGAGI. This CDR3 has 15 amino acids. V was trimmed by 9 bases and J by 0 bases, leaving 15 bases between them. The CDR3 is CASKHPVVSNQPQHF. CDR3 in DNA: TGTGCCAGTAAGCACCCGGTTGTTAGCAATCAGCCCCAGCATTTT.

The chain has TRBV2 and TRBJ2-7; D is unresolved. There are 14 residues in the CDR3. Germline V gene sequence: CDR1 SNHLY, CDR2 FYNNEI. The ends were cut back, 1 base at V and 3 bases at J, with 10 bases in the middle. CDR3 protein: CASSEDGRSYEQYF. The CDR3 DNA follows: TGTGCCAGCAGTGAAGATGGGCGGAGCTACGAGCAGTACTTC.

The chain joins TRBV9 to TRBJ2-1; 8 bases map to TRBD2. Germline V gene data show CDR1 as SGDLS and CDR2 as YYNGEE. The CDR3 sequence is 17 residues long. V lost 0 bases and J lost 6; bases outside the gene matches: 11. Written as DNA, the CDR3 is TGTGCCAGCAGCGTAGACGGGGCGGGAGGTCTTCGCAATGAGCAGTTCTTC. Residues: CASSVDGAGGLRNEQFF.

The chain couples TRBV5-6 to TRBJ2-1; TRBD2 agrees at 8 bases. This CDR3 has 15 residues. CDR1 is SGHDT and CDR2 is YYEEEE in the germline V gene. After removal of 0 bases from V and 8 bases from J, the junction contained 7 bases not matched to a gene. CDR3 region: CASSLVSGREDEQFF. The CDR3, as DNA: TGTGCCAGCAGCTTGGTAAGCGGGAGAGAGGATGAGCAGTTCTTC.

This chain connects TRBV5-1 to TRBJ2-1, with 13 bases matching TRBD2. Germline values: CDR1 SGHRS, CDR2 YFSETQ. This CDR3 contains 18 residues. After removal of 2 bases from V and 2 bases from J, the junction contained 7 bases not matched to a gene. The CDR3 spells CASSFGLAGAGAYNEQFF. CDR3 sequence (DNA): TGCGCCAGCAGCTTCGGACTAGCGGGAGCCGGGGCCTACAATGAGCAGTTCTTC.

The J gene is TRBJ2-5, the V gene TRBV11-1, with 8 bases aligning to TRBD2. Germline CDR1 is SGHAT and CDR2 is FQDESV (reference sequence). Trimming at V came to 5 bases and at J to 6 bases, leaving 11 bases not matched to a gene. This CDR3 region has 15 residues. CDR3 sequence reads: CASSPLERESQTQYF. In nucleotides, the CDR3 is TGTGCCAGCAGCCCCCTAGAGCGGGAGTCGCAGACCCAGTACTTC.

The chain recombines TRBV5-1 with TRBJ2-7, with 13 positions matching TRBD2. CDR1 and CDR2 from the germline V gene are SGHRS and YFSETQ. V shed 3 bases, J shed 2 bases, and the junction held 8 bases outside the gene matches. This CDR3 comprises 17 residues. CDR3: CASSWGTSGTPPYEQYF. The DNA for the CDR3 is TGCGCCAGCAGCTGGGGGACTAGCGGGACACCTCCCTACGAGCAGTACTTC. Filled out from reference TRBV5-1 and TRBJ2-7, the complete variable domain reads KAGVTQTPRYLIKTRGQQVTLSCSPISGHRSVSWYQQTPGQGLQFLFEYFSETQRNKGNFPGRFSGRQFSNSRSEMNVSTLELGDSALYLCASSWGTSGTPPYEQYFGPGTRLTVT.

The rearrangement links TRBV30 to TRBJ1-2; no clear D gene. CDR1 GTSNPN and CDR2 SVGIG come from the germline V gene (reference sequence). This CDR3 is 15 amino acids long. V dropped 0 bases and J dropped 2 bases, with 13 bases sitting between them. In nucleotides, the CDR3 is TGTGCCTGGAGTGTACTTATTCTCGCAAACTATGGCTACACCTTC. This codes for CAWSVLILANYGYTF. The full variable domain, its missing parts supplied by reference TRBV30 and TRBJ1-2, is SQTIHQWPATLVQPVGSPLSLECTVEGTSNPNLYWYRQAAGRGLQLLFYSVGIGQISSEVPQNLSASRPQDRQFILSSKKLLLSDSGFYLCAWSVLILANYGYTFGSGTRLTVV.

The rearrangement links TRBV7-9 to TRBJ1-4, with 8 positions matching TRBD1. After removal of 5 bases from V and 0 bases from J, the junction contained 5 bases not matched to a gene. Germline CDR1 and CDR2: SEHNR and FQNEAQ (reference sequence). This CDR3 comprises 16 residues. The CDR3: CASSRGQEATNEKLFF. The CDR3 DNA reads as TGTGCCAGCAGCAGGGGACAGGAGGCAACTAATGAAAAACTGTTTTTT.

The chain links TRBV27 to TRBJ1-5; no clear D gene. The CDR3 is made up of 14 amino acids. CDR1 MNHEY and CDR2 SMNVEV come from the germline V gene (reference sequence). The V end was cut by 8 bases, the J end by 0 bases, with 11 bases between. The CDR3 here is CASAGTDSNQPQHF. The CDR3 bases are TGTGCCAGCGCGGGAACAGATAGCAATCAGCCCCAGCATTTT.

The J gene is TRBJ2-7, the V gene TRBV27; 12 bases agree with TRBD2. The CDR3 has 16 residues. The germline gives CDR1 MNHEY, CDR2 SMNVEV (reference sequence). Germline trimming cut 4 bases from V and 2 bases from J; bases unmatched to any gene: 6. DNA for the CDR3: TGTGCCAGCAGTTCCTTGACTAGCGGGGGTCCCTACGAGCAGTACTTC. Amino acid sequence: CASSSLTSGGPYEQYF.

The rearrangement links TRBV4-3 to TRBJ2-1; 11 positions match TRBD2. Trimming at V came to 3 bases and at J to 8 bases, leaving 9 bases not matched to a gene. Germline V lookup: CDR1 LGHNA, CDR2 YSLEER. This CDR3 spans 16 amino acids. The CDR3 spells CASSHLTSGSSDEQFF. For the CDR3, the DNA is TGCGCCAGCAGCCACCTCACTAGCGGGAGTTCGGATGAGCAGTTCTTC.

The V gene is TRBV18, the J gene TRBJ2-1; tentatively, D is TRBD1 (6 bases). Between the trimmed V and J ends, which lost 3 bases and 15 bases, there was a span of 18 bases. The germline V gene has CDR1 KGHSH and CDR2 LQKENI. CDR3 length: 13 residues. CDR3 sequence (DNA): TGTGCCAGCTCACCCGATCTGAAGGACAGCCGGTTCTTC. This gives the protein CASSPDLKDSRFF.

The V gene is TRBV5-1, the J gene TRBJ2-2; 7 nucleotides align to TRBD2. J gave up 2 bases and V 3 bases, and 4 bases lay outside the gene matches. The CDR3 is 15 residues long. In germline, CDR1 is SGHRS, CDR2 YFSETQ. This CDR3 is CASSSLAANTGELFF. The CDR3, as DNA: TGCGCCAGCAGCTCTCTAGCGGCTAACACCGGGGAGCTGTTTTTT.

The chain carries TRBV12-5 and TRBJ1-3; D is undetermined. Germline values: CDR1 LGHNT, CDR2 FRNRAP. This CDR3 contains 14 residues. V lost 5 bases and J 0 bases, leaving 8 bases between the germline ends. This CDR3 is CASGGWTSGNTIYF. The CDR3 coding sequence is TGTGCTAGTGGTGGGTGGACCTCTGGAAACACCATATATTTT.

DNA of the CDR3: TGTGCCAGCTCGGCAAACACAGATACGCAGTATTTT. This sequence encodes CASSANTDTQYF. The rearrangement links TRBV2 to TRBJ2-3; D is undetermined. CDR1 SNHLY and CDR2 FYNNEI come from the germline V gene. V was trimmed by 8 bases and J by 2 bases, leaving 8 bases between them. The length of the CDR3 is 12 residues.

Concerning this clone itself: Other DNA sequences from this sample encode an identical CDR3 as well. V usage is TRBV5-1 and J usage is TRBJ1-1; D gene ambiguous. The CDR3 totals 14 residues. Trimming removed 2 bases at V and 1 base at J, with 9 bases between. CDR1 and CDR2 (germline): SGHRS, YFSETQ. CDR3 protein: CASSFRTKNTEAFF. The DNA of the CDR3 is TGCGCCAGCAGCTTTAGAACCAAGAACACTGAAGCTTTCTTT.

V is TRBV9 and J is TRBJ2-2, with a tentative D call TRBD1 (6 bases). CDR3 size: 14 residues. CDR1 and CDR2 (germline): SGDLS, YYNGEE. Trimming took 8 bases from V and 0 from J, leaving 11 bases between them. The CDR3 bases are TGTGCCAGTTCCGGGACATCGAACACCGGGGAGCTGTTTTTT. It encodes CASSGTSNTGELFF.

The V and J genes are TRBV6-6 and TRBJ1-1, with D uncertain. Trimming took off 6 bases at V and 1 base at J, with 15 bases between the two ends. The CDR3 loop spans 15 amino acids. Germline V gene lookup returns CDR1 MNHNY and CDR2 SVGAGI (reference sequence). CDR3 sequence reads: CASRPQAGGNTEAFF. The CDR3 DNA reads as TGTGCCAGCAGACCCCAGGCTGGAGGGAACACTGAAGCTTTCTTT.

This chain joins TRBV18 and TRBJ2-1, with a weak D call TRBD2 (5 bases). This CDR3 spans 15 amino acids. Germline CDR1 is KGHSH and CDR2 is LQKENI. The ends were cut back, 3 bases at V and 5 bases at J, with 14 bases in the middle. The CDR3 loop is CASSPLVDSDNEQFF. Here the CDR3 DNA reads TGTGCCAGCTCACCTTTAGTAGATAGCGACAATGAGCAGTTCTTC.

The chain recombines TRBV13 with TRBJ2-1; 9 nucleotides agree with TRBD2. Trimming at V came to 5 bases and at J to 0 bases, leaving 14 bases not matched to a gene. Germline lookup yields CDR1 PRHDT and CDR2 FYEKMQ (reference sequence). The CDR3 runs 19 residues. The CDR3 loop reads CASSPSLAGVVNSYNEQFF. The CDR3 region has the DNA TGTGCCAGCAGCCCTTCCTTAGCGGGAGTGGTTAACTCCTACAATGAGCAGTTCTTC. The full variable domain, its missing parts supplied by reference TRBV13 and TRBJ2-1, is AAGVIQSPRHLIKEKRETATLKCYPIPRHDTVYWYQQGPGQDPQFLISFYEKMQSDKGSIPDRFSAQQFSDYHSELNMSSLELGDSALYFCASSPSLAGVVNSYNEQFFGPGTRLTVL.

V is TRBV28 and J is TRBJ1-1; perhaps TRBD1 as D (5 bases). V was trimmed by 5 bases and J by 4 bases, leaving 17 bases between them. This CDR3 contains 15 residues. Germline CDR1 is MDHEN and CDR2 is SYDVKM. CDR3 amino acids: CASSPTPRGVTEAFF. DNA of the CDR3: TGTGCCAGCAGTCCCACCCCCCGGGGGGTCACTGAAGCTTTCTTT. The entire variable domain, with the rest obtained from reference TRBV28 and TRBJ1-1, is as follows: DVKVTQSSRYLVKRTGEKVFLECVQDMDHENMFWYRQDPGLGLRLIYFSYDVKMKEKGDIPEGYSVSREKKERFSLILESASTNQTSMYLCASSPTPRGVTEAFFGQGTRLTVV.

The V call is TRBV7-2, the J call TRBJ2-1; D may be TRBD2 (5 bases). V was shortened by 3 bases and J by 2 bases, with 14 bases between the two germline ends. This CDR3 is built from 16 residues. Germline V gene sequence: CDR1 SGHTA, CDR2 FQGNSA. CDR3 amino acids: CASSFLASDAYNEQFF. The DNA of the CDR3 is TGTGCCAGCAGCTTCCTAGCATCCGATGCCTACAATGAGCAGTTCTTC.

This chain joins TRBV7-2 and TRBJ1-2, with D uncertain. Germline loops: CDR1 SGHTA, CDR2 FQGNSA. The CDR3 length is 14 residues. Trimming cost V 3 bases and J 6 bases, with 14 bases left between them. The chain's CDR3 is CASSLGSGYDGYTF. The CDR3 DNA follows: TGTGCCAGCAGCTTGGGTTCTGGGTATGATGGCTACACCTTC. The complete variable domain, with remaining parts taken from reference TRBV7-2 and TRBJ1-2, reads GAGVSQSPSNKVTEKGKDVELRCDPISGHTALYWYRQSLGQGLEFLIYFQGNSAPDKSGLPSDRFSAERTGGSVSTLTIQRTQQEDSAVYLCASSLGSGYDGYTFGSGTRLTVV.

This clone has a single count. Sequence at one end of the junction differs from germline and may be a read error. V usage is TRBV30 and J usage is TRBJ2-7, with 11 bases that match TRBD1. This CDR3 is built from 16 residues. Per germline, CDR1 GTSNPN and CDR2 SVGIG (reference sequence). CDR3 sequence: CAWRPLRTGGTDEQCF. The CDR3 DNA reads TGTGCCTGGAGACCCCTTCGGACAGGGGGCACGGACGAGCAGTGCTTC.

The chain employs TRBV19 and TRBJ2-3; TRBD2 matches 9 bases. Germline trimming cut 6 bases from V and 4 bases from J; bases unmatched to any gene: 8. Germline V lookup: CDR1 LNHDA, CDR2 SQIVND (reference sequence). The CDR3 totals 15 residues. Here the CDR3 reads CASSMGAGGSDTQYF. For the CDR3, the DNA is TGTGCCAGTAGCATGGGCGCGGGAGGGTCAGATACGCAGTATTTT.